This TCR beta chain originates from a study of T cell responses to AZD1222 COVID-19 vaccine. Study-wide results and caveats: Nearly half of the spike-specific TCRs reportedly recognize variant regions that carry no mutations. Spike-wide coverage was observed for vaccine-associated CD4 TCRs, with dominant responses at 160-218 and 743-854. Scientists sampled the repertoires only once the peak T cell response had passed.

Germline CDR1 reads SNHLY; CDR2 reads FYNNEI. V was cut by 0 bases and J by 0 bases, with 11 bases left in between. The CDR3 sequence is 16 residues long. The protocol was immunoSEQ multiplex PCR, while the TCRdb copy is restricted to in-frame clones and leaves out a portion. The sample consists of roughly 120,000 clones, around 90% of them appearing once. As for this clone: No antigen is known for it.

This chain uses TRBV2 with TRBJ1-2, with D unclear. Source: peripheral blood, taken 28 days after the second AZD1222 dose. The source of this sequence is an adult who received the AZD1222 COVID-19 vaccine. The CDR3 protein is CASSEALIFPNYGYTF. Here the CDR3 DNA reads TGTGCCAGCAGTGAAGCGCTTATCTTTCCTAACTATGGCTACACCTTC.